The sequence of this TCR beta chain was determined in a study of T cell responses to AZD1222 COVID-19 vaccine. Comment on this clone: What it binds is not known.

The CDR3 consists of 16 residues. The germline gives CDR1 MGHRA, CDR2 YSYEKL. The V gene end was trimmed by 1 base and the J gene end by 6 bases; junction bases not matched to a gene: 6. Assay: immunoSEQ multiplex PCR; the TCRdb copy retains only in-frame clones and omits some. The sample has some 86,000 clones; less than 95% are singletons. Whole-study results and caveats: Two AZD1222 administrations were followed by greater Spike-specific TCR breadth and depth. Vaccine-related CD4 TCRs covered spike, predominating at 160-218 and 743-854.

Here the sequenced sample was peripheral blood, taken 28 days after the second AZD1222 dose. This sequence was found in an adult who received the AZD1222 COVID-19 vaccine. This rearrangement joins TRBV4-1 to TRBJ1-5; 10 bases align to TRBD1. The CDR3 loop reads CASSQGTGGFRQPQHF. The CDR3 DNA sequence: TGCGCCAGCAGCCAAGGGACAGGGGGATTTCGTCAGCCCCAGCATTTT.